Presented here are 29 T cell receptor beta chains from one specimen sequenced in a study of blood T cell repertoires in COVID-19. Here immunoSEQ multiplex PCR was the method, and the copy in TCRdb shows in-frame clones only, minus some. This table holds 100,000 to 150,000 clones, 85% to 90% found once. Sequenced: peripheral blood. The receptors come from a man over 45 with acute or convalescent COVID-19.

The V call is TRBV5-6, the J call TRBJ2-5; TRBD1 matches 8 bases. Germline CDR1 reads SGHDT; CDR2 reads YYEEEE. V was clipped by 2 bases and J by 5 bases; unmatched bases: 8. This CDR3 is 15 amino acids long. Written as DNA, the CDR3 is TGTGCCAGCAGCTTCGGTCAGGGGGCTACGGAGACCCAGTACTTC. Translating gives CASSFGQGATETQYF.

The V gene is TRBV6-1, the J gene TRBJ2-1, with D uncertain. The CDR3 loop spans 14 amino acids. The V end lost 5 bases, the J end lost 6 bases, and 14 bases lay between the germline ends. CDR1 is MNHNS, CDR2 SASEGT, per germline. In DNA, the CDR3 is TGTGCCAGCAGTTCCGCGTCAGGCTCCAATGAGCAGTTCTTC. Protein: CASSSASGSNEQFF.

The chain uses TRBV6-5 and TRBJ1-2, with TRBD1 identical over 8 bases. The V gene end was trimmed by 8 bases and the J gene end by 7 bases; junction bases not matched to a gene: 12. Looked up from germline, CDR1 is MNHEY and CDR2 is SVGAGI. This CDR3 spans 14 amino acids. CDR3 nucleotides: TGTGCCAGCGAGTTACCAGGGGGCCTTCGTGGCTACACCTTC. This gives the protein CASELPGGLRGYTF.

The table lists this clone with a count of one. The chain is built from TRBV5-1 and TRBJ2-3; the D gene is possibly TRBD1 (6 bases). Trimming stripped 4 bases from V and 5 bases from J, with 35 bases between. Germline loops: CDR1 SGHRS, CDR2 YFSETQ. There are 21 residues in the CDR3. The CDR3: CASSRLGRAMHRYAGEDTQYF. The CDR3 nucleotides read TGCGCCAGCAGCCGATTGGGACGGGCGATGCACAGATACGCAGGGGAAGATACGCAGTATTTT.

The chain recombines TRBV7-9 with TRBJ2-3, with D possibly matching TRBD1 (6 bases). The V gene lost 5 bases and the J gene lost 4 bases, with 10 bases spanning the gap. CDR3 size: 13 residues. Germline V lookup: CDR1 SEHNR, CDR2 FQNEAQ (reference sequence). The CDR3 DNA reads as TGTGCCAGCAGCCCACAGGGACCAGATACGCAGTATTTT. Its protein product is CASSPQGPDTQYF.

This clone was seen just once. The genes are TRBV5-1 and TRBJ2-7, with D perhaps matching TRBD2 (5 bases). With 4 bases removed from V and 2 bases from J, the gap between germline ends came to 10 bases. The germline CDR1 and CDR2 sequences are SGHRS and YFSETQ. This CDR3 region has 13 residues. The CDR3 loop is CASSTGFTYEQYF. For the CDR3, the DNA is TGCGCCAGCAGCACGGGGTTTACCTACGAGCAGTACTTC.

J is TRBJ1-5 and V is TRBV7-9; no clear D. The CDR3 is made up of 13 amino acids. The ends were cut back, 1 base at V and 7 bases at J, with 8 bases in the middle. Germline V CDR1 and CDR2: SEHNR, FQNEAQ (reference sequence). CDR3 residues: CASSLDQVQPQHF. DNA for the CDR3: TGTGCCAGCAGCTTAGATCAGGTCCAGCCCCAGCATTTT.

This CDR3 reads CASTKVLAPGANSPLHF. The CDR3 DNA is TGTGCCAGCACTAAGGTCCTGGCCCCTGGAGCGAATTCACCCCTCCACTTT. The V call is TRBV27, the J call TRBJ1-6; D call uncertain. Germline values: CDR1 MNHEY, CDR2 SMNVEV (reference sequence). There are 17 residues in the CDR3. Trimming took off 7 bases at V and 7 bases at J, with 23 bases between the two ends.

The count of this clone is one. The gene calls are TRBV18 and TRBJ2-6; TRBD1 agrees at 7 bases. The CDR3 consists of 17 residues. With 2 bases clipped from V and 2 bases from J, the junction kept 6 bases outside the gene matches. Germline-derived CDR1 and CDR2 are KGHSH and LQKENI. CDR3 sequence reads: CASSPETGLTGANVLTF. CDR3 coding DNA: TGTGCCAGCTCACCAGAGACAGGGCTAACTGGGGCCAACGTCCTGACTTTC.

The CDR3 region is CASSQARGDRAYEQYF. The CDR3 coding sequence is TGCGCCAGCAGCCAAGCTAGGGGGGACAGGGCCTACGAGCAGTACTTC. The rearrangement uses TRBV4-1 and TRBJ2-7; 9 bases are shared with TRBD1. Looked up from germline, CDR1 is MGHRA and CDR2 is YSYEKL. After removal of 1 base from V and 2 bases from J, the junction contained 6 bases not matched to a gene. This CDR3 is 16 amino acids long.

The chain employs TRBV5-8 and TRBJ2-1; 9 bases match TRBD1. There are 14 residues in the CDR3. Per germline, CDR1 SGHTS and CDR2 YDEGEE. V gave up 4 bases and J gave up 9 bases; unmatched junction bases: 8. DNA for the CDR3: TGTGCCAGCAGCCAGGGACAGGGAGGTAGTGAGCAGTTCTTC. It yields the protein CASSQGQGGSEQFF.

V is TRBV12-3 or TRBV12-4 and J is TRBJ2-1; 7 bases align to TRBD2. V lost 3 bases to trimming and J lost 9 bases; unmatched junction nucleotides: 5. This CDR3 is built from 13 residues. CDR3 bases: TGTGCCAGCAGTTTCGGCGGGAGAAGTGAGCAGTTCTTC. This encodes CASSFGGRSEQFF.

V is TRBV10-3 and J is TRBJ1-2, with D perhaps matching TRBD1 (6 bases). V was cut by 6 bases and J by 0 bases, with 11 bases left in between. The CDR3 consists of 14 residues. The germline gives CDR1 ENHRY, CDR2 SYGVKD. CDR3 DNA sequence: TGTGCCATCAGGCAGGGGTTCTCTAACTATGGCTACACCTTC. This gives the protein CAIRQGFSNYGYTF.

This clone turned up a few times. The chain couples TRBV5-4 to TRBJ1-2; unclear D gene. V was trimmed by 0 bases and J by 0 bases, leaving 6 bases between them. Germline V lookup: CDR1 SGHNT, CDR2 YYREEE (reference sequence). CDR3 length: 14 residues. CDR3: CASSLAPANYGYTF. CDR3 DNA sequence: TGTGCCAGCAGCTTGGCCCCAGCTAACTATGGCTACACCTTC.

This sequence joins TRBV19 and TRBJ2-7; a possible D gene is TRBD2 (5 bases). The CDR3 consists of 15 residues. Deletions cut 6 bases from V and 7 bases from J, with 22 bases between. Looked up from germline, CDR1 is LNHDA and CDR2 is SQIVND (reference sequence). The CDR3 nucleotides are TGTGCCAGTAGCTTGACGGACGGGGTTTTGTGGGAGCAGTACTTC. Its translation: CASSLTDGVLWEQYF.

CDR3 nucleotide sequence: TGTGCCAGCAGCTCTAAACCAGCGGGAGCGAACACCGGGGAGCTGTTTTTT. Translation gives CASSSKPAGANTGELFF. This chain connects TRBV27 to TRBJ2-2; 8 nucleotides line up with TRBD2. This CDR3 is 17 amino acids long. V trimming: 6 bases; J trimming: 0 bases; junction bases outside the gene matches: 9. Per germline, CDR1 MNHEY and CDR2 SMNVEV (reference sequence).

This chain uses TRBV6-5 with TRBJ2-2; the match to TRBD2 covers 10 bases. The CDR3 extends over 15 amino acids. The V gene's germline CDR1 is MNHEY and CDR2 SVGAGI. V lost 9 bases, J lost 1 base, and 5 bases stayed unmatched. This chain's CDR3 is CASRSGRVNTGELFF. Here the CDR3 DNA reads TGTGCCAGTAGAAGCGGGAGGGTGAACACCGGGGAGCTGTTTTTT.

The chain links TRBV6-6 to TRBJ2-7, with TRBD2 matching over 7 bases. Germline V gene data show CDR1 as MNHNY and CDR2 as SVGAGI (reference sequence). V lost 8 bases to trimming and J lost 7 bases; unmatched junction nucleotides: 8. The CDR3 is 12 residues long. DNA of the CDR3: TGTGCCAGCGGGGCGGGGGTTTATGAGCAGTACTTC. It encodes CASGAGVYEQYF.

This CDR3 is CASSLGPRDRVTYEQYF. CDR3 bases: TGTGCCAGCAGCTTAGGTCCCCGGGACAGGGTGACCTACGAGCAGTACTTC. V and J are TRBV7-9 and TRBJ2-7, with 9 bases lining up with TRBD1. Germline loops: CDR1 SEHNR, CDR2 FQNEAQ (reference sequence). The CDR3 is 17 residues long. With 1 base clipped from V and 2 bases from J, the junction kept 9 bases outside the gene matches.

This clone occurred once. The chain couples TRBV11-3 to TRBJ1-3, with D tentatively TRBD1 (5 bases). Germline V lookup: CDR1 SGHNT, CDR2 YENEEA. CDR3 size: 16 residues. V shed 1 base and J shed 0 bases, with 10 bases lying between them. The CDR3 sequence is CASSLATGGSGNTIYF. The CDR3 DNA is TGTGCCAGCAGCTTAGCCACAGGTGGCTCTGGAAACACCATATATTTT.

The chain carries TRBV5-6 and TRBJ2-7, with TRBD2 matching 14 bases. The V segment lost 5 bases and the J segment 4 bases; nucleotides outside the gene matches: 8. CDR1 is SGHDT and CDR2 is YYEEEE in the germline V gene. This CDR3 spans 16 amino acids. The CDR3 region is CASSWGLAGVRYEQYF. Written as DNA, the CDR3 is TGTGCCAGCAGTTGGGGACTAGCGGGAGTTCGTTACGAGCAGTACTTC.

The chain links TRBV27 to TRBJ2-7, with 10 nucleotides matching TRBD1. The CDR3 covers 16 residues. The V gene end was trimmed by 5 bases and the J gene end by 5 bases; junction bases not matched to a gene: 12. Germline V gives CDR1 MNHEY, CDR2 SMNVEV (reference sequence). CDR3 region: CASSQPSGTGVHEQYF. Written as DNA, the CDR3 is TGTGCCAGCAGTCAACCGTCCGGGACAGGGGTGCACGAGCAGTACTTC.

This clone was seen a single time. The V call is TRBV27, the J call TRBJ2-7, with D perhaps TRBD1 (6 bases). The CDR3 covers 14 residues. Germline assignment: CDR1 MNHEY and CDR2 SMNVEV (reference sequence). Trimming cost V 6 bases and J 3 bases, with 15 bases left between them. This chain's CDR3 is CASSPGTRRYEQYF. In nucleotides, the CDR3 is TGTGCCAGCAGCCCCGGGACACGGCGCTACGAGCAGTACTTC.

CDR3 sequence reads: CASSRTGTGLTDTQYF. As DNA, the CDR3 is TGTGCCAGCAGCCGAACCGGGACAGGGTTGACAGATACGCAGTATTTT. This chain connects TRBV3-1 (or the pseudogene TRBV3-2) to TRBJ2-3, with 9 bases fitting TRBD1. Germline values: CDR1 LGHDT, CDR2 YNNKEL (reference sequence). The CDR3 has 16 amino acids. Trimming removed 4 bases from V and 3 bases from J; junction bases left unmatched: 8.

The CDR3 nucleotides read TGTGCCAGCAACCCCAGGGGACTAGCGGGAGGGCCGGTCGATGAGCAGTTCTTC. This encodes CASNPRGLAGGPVDEQFF. The chain couples TRBV13 to TRBJ2-1; 16 nucleotides match TRBD2. CDR1 PRHDT and CDR2 FYEKMQ come from the germline V gene (reference sequence). V was clipped by 7 bases and J by 8 bases; unmatched bases: 14. This CDR3 is 18 amino acids long.

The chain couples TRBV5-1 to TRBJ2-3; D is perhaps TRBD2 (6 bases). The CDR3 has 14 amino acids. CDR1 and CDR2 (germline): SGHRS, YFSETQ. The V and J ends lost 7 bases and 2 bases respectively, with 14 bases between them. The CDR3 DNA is TGCGCCAGCGCCCGACTAGGGAACACAGATACGCAGTATTTT. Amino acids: CASARLGNTDTQYF.

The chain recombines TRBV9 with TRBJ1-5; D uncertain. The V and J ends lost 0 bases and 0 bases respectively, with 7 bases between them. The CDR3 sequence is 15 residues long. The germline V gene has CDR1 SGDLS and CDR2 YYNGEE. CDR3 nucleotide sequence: TGTGCCAGCAGCGTAGACGGGTATAGCAATCAGCCCCAGCATTTT. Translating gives CASSVDGYSNQPQHF.

This CDR3 reads CASSLLSYGYTF. The DNA of the CDR3 is TGTGCCAGCAGCCTCTTGAGTTACGGCTACACCTTC. This chain connects TRBV5-5 to TRBJ1-2; no firm D call. This CDR3 spans 12 amino acids. Trimming removed 4 bases at V and 8 bases at J, with 12 bases between. CDR1 is SGHKS and CDR2 is YYEKEE in the germline V gene (reference sequence).

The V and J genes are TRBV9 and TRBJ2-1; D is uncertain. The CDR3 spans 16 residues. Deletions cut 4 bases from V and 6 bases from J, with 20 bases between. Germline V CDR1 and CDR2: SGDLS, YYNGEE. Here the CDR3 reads CASSRSQSFSANEQFF. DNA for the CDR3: TGTGCCAGCAGCAGATCACAGTCCTTCTCGGCCAATGAGCAGTTCTTC.